This T cell receptor (beta chain) came from a study of CD8 T cells in ankylosing spondylitis. Study-level findings and limits: It appeared that ankylosing spondylitis blood was characterized by a TCR beta motif of about 8 highly homologous variants.

Library preparation for TCR beta used quantitative 5'-RACE with molecular barcodes. MiXCR, applied by TCRdb to the 5' RACE reads, yields one record per CDR3 protein. The sample holds about 400,000 distinct CDR3 sequences, roughly 20% seen once. The V end was cut by 0 bases, the J end by 0 bases, with 9 bases between. CDR1 and CDR2 (germline): DFQATT, SNEGSKA (reference sequence). The CDR3 covers 14 residues. The table lists this clonotype with a few counts. The antigen is unknown. The sequenced sample consisted of blood, either unsorted or a sorted T cell fraction (not recorded which). The genes are TRBV20-1 and TRBJ2-7; D not resolved. The clonotype was recovered from a male donor with ankylosing spondylitis or in good health (not recorded which). The CDR3 DNA follows: TGCAGTGCTAGAGAGAGGACGCCCTCCTACGAGCAGTACTTC. Its translation is CSARERTPSYEQYF.